This is a list of T cell receptor beta chains from one sample in a study of T cells expressing NK-cell markers. From its re-call of the 5' RACE reads, TCRdb lists each CDR3 protein once, without DNA. The sample's table shows some 340,000 distinct CDR3 sequences. Sequencing input: blood T cells: a sorted CD56 or NKG2C T cell subset, CD4+ or CD8+ T cells, or bulk PBMC T cells (not recorded which). Every receptor here comes from a man aged 18 to 70 in good health. The CDR3 runs from the conserved cysteine through the conserved F or W. Fields, in order: J gene, V gene, CDR3 protein.

j_call: TRBJ2-6
v_call: TRBV27
cdr3_aa: CASSPKDRVGSGANVLTF

j_call: TRBJ2-3
v_call: TRBV30
cdr3_aa: CAWSLTQITQYF

j_call: TRBJ2-5
v_call: TRBV7-2
cdr3_aa: CASSPQPGTSETQYF

j_call: TRBJ2-3
v_call: TRBV18
cdr3_aa: CASSPKSRLAATGNTQYF

j_call: TRBJ2-6
v_call: TRBV11-3
cdr3_aa: CASSLPMRGSGANVLTF

j_call: TRBJ1-4
v_call: TRBV7-2
cdr3_aa: CASSSYRGEKLFF

j_call: TRBJ2-5
v_call: TRBV7-9
cdr3_aa: CASSLSLVTAKQETQYF

j_call: TRBJ2-5
v_call: TRBV6-5
cdr3_aa: CASSDTQETQYF

j_call: TRBJ2-7
v_call: TRBV27
cdr3_aa: CASRRGSGHYEQYF

j_call: TRBJ1-3
v_call: TRBV29-1
cdr3_aa: CSAFNSGNTIYF

j_call: TRBJ1-5
v_call: TRBV20-1
cdr3_aa: CSARDLRQPNQPQHF

j_call: TRBJ2-2
v_call: TRBV12-3/TRBV12-4
cdr3_aa: CASSRQGTGELFF

j_call: TRBJ2-5
v_call: TRBV4-2
cdr3_aa: CASSQVRQNLQETQYF

j_call: TRBJ2-1
v_call: TRBV4-2
cdr3_aa: CASSQEGTGGYNEQFF

j_call: TRBJ2-3
v_call: TRBV24-1
cdr3_aa: CATSDPSGSTDTQYF

j_call: TRBJ2-3
v_call: TRBV11-2
cdr3_aa: CASSLGTSTSTDTQYF

j_call: TRBJ1-1
v_call: TRBV15
cdr3_aa: CATSRARRTVNTEAFF

j_call: TRBJ2-7
v_call: TRBV3-1
cdr3_aa: CASSHSLRGARGSYEQYF

j_call: TRBJ2-3
v_call: TRBV3-1
cdr3_aa: CASSPGRGPWGTQYF

j_call: TRBJ2-3
v_call: TRBV9
cdr3_aa: CASSATSLGTDTQYF

j_call: TRBJ2-2
v_call: TRBV14
cdr3_aa: CASSTRTGGYTGELFF

j_call: TRBJ2-5
v_call: TRBV7-2
cdr3_aa: CASSFLAGSGVQTQYF

j_call: TRBJ2-5
v_call: TRBV3-1
cdr3_aa: CASSQDGTSGFQETQYF

j_call: TRBJ2-1
v_call: TRBV5-1
cdr3_aa: CASSLRQGTTNEQFF

j_call: TRBJ2-2
v_call: TRBV2
cdr3_aa: CASSVLTGSGELFF

j_call: TRBJ2-3
v_call: TRBV6-1
cdr3_aa: CASRFERGGLGTQYF

j_call: TRBJ2-7
v_call: TRBV11-2
cdr3_aa: CASSPLGTHGTYEQYF

j_call: TRBJ2-7
v_call: TRBV5-1
cdr3_aa: CASSKGQGDSYEQYF

j_call: TRBJ2-7
v_call: TRBV5-1
cdr3_aa: CASSRDRAEYEQYF

j_call: TRBJ1-1
v_call: TRBV6-2/TRBV6-3
cdr3_aa: CASSYPQTATEAFF

j_call: TRBJ1-1
v_call: TRBV10-3
cdr3_aa: CAISPIGTHTEAFF

j_call: TRBJ1-2
v_call: TRBV5-1
cdr3_aa: CASSRGGENYGYTF

j_call: TRBJ2-5
v_call: TRBV7-8
cdr3_aa: CASSLHLGGETQYF

j_call: TRBJ1-6
v_call: TRBV5-1
cdr3_aa: CASSLWLSGSGTGDSPLHF

j_call: TRBJ2-4
v_call: TRBV5-1
cdr3_aa: CASSLTGLAAKNIQYF

j_call: TRBJ2-2
v_call: TRBV5-6
cdr3_aa: CASSRWTVSYTGELFF

j_call: TRBJ1-3
v_call: TRBV2
cdr3_aa: CASSAYSQANTIYF

j_call: TRBJ1-1
v_call: TRBV6-1
cdr3_aa: CVSYRGMNTEAFF

j_call: TRBJ2-3
v_call: TRBV27
cdr3_aa: CASSLGQQRDTQYF

j_call: TRBJ1-3
v_call: TRBV20-1
cdr3_aa: CSARTQIMSSGNTIYF

j_call: TRBJ1-2
v_call: TRBV18
cdr3_aa: CASSPSGGFGGYTF

j_call: TRBJ2-6
v_call: TRBV12-3/TRBV12-4
cdr3_aa: CASSAQGVGANVLTF

j_call: TRBJ2-7
v_call: TRBV12-3/TRBV12-4
cdr3_aa: CASSLVGGAGGRNAGYEQYF

j_call: TRBJ2-7
v_call: TRBV2
cdr3_aa: CASSPDRGPYEQYF

j_call: TRBJ2-7
v_call: TRBV5-1
cdr3_aa: CASSFGGLFLFKGYEQYF